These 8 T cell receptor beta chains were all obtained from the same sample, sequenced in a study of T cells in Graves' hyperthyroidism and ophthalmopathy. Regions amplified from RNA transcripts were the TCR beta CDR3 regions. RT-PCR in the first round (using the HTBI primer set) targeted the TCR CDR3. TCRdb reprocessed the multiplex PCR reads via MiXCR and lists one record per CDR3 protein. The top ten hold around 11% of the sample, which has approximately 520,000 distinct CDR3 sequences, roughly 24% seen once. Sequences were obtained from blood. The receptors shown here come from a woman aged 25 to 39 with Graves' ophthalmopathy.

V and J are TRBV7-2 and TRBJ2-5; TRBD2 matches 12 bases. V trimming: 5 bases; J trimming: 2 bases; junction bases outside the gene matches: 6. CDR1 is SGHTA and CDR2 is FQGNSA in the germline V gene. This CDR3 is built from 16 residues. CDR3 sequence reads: CASSLGLAGIQETQYF. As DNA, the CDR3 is TGTGCCAGCAGCCTCGGACTAGCGGGGATACAAGAGACCCAGTACTTC.

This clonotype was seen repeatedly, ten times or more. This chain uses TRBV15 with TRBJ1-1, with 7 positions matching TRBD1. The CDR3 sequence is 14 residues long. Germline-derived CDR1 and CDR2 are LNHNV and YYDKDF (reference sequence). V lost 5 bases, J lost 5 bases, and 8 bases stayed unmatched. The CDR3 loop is CATSLNTGATEAFF. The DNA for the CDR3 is TGTGCCACCAGCTTAAACACAGGGGCAACTGAAGCTTTCTTT.

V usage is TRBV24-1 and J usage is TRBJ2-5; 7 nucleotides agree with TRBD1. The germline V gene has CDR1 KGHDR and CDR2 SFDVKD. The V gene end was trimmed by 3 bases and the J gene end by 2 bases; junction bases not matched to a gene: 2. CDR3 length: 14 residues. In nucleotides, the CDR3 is TGTGCCACCAGTGATCGGACAGGACAAGAGACCCAGTACTTC. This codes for CATSDRTGQETQYF.

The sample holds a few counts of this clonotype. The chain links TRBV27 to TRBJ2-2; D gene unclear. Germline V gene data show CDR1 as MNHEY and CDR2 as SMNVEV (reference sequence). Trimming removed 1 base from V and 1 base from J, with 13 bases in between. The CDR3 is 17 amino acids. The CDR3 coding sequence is TGTGCCAGCAGTTTATTTTGGGAACCCCGGAACACCGGGGAGCTGTTTTTT. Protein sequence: CASSLFWEPRNTGELFF.

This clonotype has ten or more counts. Here the CDR3 DNA reads TGCAGTGCTAGAGAGACCGACGAGGAACAGCCCCAGCATTTT. It encodes CSARETDEEQPQHF. V gene TRBV20-1 combines with J gene TRBJ1-5, with D uncertain. The CDR3 is 14 amino acids. The V end was cut by 0 bases, the J end by 7 bases, with 13 bases between. Germline V gives CDR1 DFQATT, CDR2 SNEGSKA (reference sequence).

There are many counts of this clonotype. The CDR3 DNA sequence: TGTGCCAGCAGTTACGAGGAGGGGTCGGGGGACTATGGCTACACCTTC. As protein: CASSYEEGSGDYGYTF. The V gene is TRBV11-1, the J gene TRBJ1-2; TRBD1 is a possible D gene (5 bases). Germline V lookup: CDR1 SGHAT, CDR2 FQDESV (reference sequence). V was clipped by 6 bases and J by 3 bases, with 20 bases between them. CDR3 length: 16 amino acids.

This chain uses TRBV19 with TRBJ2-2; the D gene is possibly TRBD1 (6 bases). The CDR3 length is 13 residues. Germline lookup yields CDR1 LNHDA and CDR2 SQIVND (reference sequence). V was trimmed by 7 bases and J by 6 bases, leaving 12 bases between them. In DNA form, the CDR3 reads TGTGCCAGTAACTTACAGGGCCCCGGGGAGCTGTTTTTT. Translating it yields CASNLQGPGELFF.

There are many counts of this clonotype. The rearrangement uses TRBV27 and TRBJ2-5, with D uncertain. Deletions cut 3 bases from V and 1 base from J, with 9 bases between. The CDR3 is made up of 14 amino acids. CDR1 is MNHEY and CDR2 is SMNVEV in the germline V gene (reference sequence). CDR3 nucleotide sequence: TGTGCCAGCAGTTTTAGGCAGTCCCAAGAGACCCAGTACTTC. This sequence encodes CASSFRQSQETQYF.